The sequence of this T cell receptor beta chain was determined in a study of cytomegalovirus exposure and HLA in healthy donors. Study at large: A previous analysis identified about 110 million unique TCR beta sequences derived from some 170 million T cells.

Points on this clone: Its antigen remains unknown.

Overall study findings and caveats: The number of N-insertions in an Asian-associated ancestry cluster was reportedly below the 666-donor mean in a later analysis. V- and J-gene trimming of TCR beta was linked (in a later analysis) to a missense DCLRE1C variant. Despite most TCR sequences being rare, some public TCRs occurred in many donors.

The PCR had 60 Vbeta and 13 Jbeta primers. Some clones are missing from TCRdb's copy, which holds only in-frame ones; the method was immunoSEQ multiplex PCR. The sample carries approximately 120,000 clones, around 75% recorded once. The receptor was derived from a man aged 30-40 years in good health and CMV-seronegative. The sequenced material came from PBMCs.

This CDR3 reads CASSQLGSGGSEQFF. The CDR3 DNA follows: TGTGCCAGCAGCCAACTGGGTAGCGGGGGGTCGGAGCAGTTCTTC. V usage is TRBV6-6 and J usage is TRBJ2-1; 10 nucleotides line up with TRBD2. Trimming took 6 bases from V and 10 from J; bases not matched to a gene: 12. The CDR3 consists of 15 residues. CDR1 and CDR2 from the germline V gene are MNHNY and SVGAGI (reference sequence).